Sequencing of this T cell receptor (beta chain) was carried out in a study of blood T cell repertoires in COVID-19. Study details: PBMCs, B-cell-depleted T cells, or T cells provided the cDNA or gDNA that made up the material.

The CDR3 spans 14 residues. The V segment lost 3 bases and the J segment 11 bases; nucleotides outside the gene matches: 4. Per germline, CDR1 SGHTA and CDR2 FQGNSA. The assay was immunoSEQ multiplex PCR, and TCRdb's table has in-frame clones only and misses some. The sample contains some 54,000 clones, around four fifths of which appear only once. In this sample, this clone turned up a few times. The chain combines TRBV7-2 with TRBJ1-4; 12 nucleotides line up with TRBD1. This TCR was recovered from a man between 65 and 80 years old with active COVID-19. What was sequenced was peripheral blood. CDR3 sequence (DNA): TGTGCCAGCAGCTTGGGACAGGGGGCTGAGAAACTGTTTTTT. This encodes CASSLGQGAEKLFF.